The sequence of this T cell receptor beta chain was determined in a study of CXCR3-negative and CXCR3-positive naive CD8 T cells. Broader study findings: For memory CD8+ cells diversity was much lower, but both naive subsets had comparably high diversity. Comparison of naive CXCR3-negative and CXCR3-positive cells revealed similar TRBV-TRBJ usage, while memory cells differed. TRB CDR3 hydrophobicity was greater in CXCR3-positive naive cells than in CXCR3-negative naive cells.

Through 5' RACE with UMI labels, the TRB cDNA libraries were prepared. After re-calling the 5' RACE reads, TCRdb lists one entry per CDR3 protein, DNA absent. This table holds 55,000 to 70,000 distinct CDR3 sequences. CDR1 SNHLY and CDR2 FYNNEI come from the germline V gene. This CDR3 comprises 17 residues. Details on this clonotype: Its specificity is not known.

The sequence came from a human donor in good health. Some clones in this sample may be carry-over from other donors' samples. The V call is TRBV2, the J call TRBJ2-2; the D gene TCRdb calls, TRBD2, cannot be checked with no DNA. Material for sequencing was naive CXCR3+ CD8+ T cells from blood. Subset reported: CD45RO-CCR7+CD27+CD95- naive CD8+ T cells expressing CXCR3 (TNR3+). The CDR3 spells CASAWRAGASNTGELFF.